This T cell receptor (beta chain) was captured in a study of high-grade serous ovarian cancer treatment subgroups. The tumor samples were collected prior to definitive surgery or chemotherapy. Data came from immunoSEQ multiplex PCR; TCRdb stores just in-frame clones and leaves some out. The sample records 4,500 or so clones, almost 70% being singletons. Sequencing was carried out using tumor tissue. This sequence originates from a human donor with high-grade serous ovarian cancer.

CDR3 nucleotide sequence: TGTGCCAGCAGTGTAGGGGGGGCCTCGGTCAATGAGCAGTTCTTC. Protein product: CASSVGGASVNEQFF. The chain links TRBV6-4 to TRBJ2-1; D is perhaps TRBD2 (7 bases). The V end was cut by 4 bases, the J end by 6 bases, with 16 bases between. The CDR3 totals 15 residues. Germline V gene data show CDR1 as MRHNA and CDR2 as SNTAGT.